Following are 22 T cell receptor beta chains from one sample sequenced in a study of technical replicates of blood from a few donors. The table came from immunoSEQ multiplex PCR; TCRdb's copy has only in-frame clones and leaves some out. The sample includes 50,000 to 70,000 clones, about 95% of them seen just once. What was sequenced was PBMCs. The receptors originated from a human donor in good health. Some clones in this sample may be carry-over from other donors' samples.

The rearrangement links TRBV2 to TRBJ2-2; no clear D. With 5 bases removed from V and 4 bases from J, the gap between germline ends came to 8 bases. The CDR3 has 13 residues. The V gene's germline CDR1 is SNHLY and CDR2 FYNNEI. The CDR3 nucleotides read TGTGCCAGCAGTCCGCCGGGCACCGGGGAGCTGTTTTTT. It codes for CASSPPGTGELFF.

V gene TRBV10-3 combines with J gene TRBJ2-3; 11 bases fit TRBD2. In germline, CDR1 is ENHRY, CDR2 SYGVKD. The CDR3 has 15 residues. V shed 4 bases and J 7 bases; nucleotides not matched to a gene: 7. CDR3 amino acids: CAISVVAGGQNTQYF. CDR3 sequence (DNA): TGTGCCATCAGTGTAGTAGCGGGGGGGCAAAATACGCAGTATTTT.

V usage is TRBV30 and J usage is TRBJ1-5; D remains unclear. The CDR3 extends over 14 amino acids. The germline gives CDR1 GTSNPN, CDR2 SVGIG (reference sequence). V was trimmed by 0 bases and J by 0 bases, leaving 6 bases between them. The CDR3 protein is CAWSVRYSNQPQHF. In nucleotides, the CDR3 is TGTGCCTGGAGTGTCCGGTATAGCAATCAGCCCCAGCATTTT.

The rearrangement links TRBV6-4 to TRBJ2-3; 7 bases are shared with TRBD2. The V and J ends lost 5 bases and 2 bases, in that order; junction bases with no gene match: 7. This CDR3 is 15 amino acids long. Germline values: CDR1 MRHNA, CDR2 SNTAGT. The CDR3 protein is CASSKERGDTDTQYF. As DNA, the CDR3 is TGTGCCAGCAGTAAGGAGCGGGGAGACACAGATACGCAGTATTTT.

The V and J genes are TRBV30 and TRBJ2-3, with D possibly TRBD2 on 5 matching bases. V was pared by 1 base and J by 2 bases, with 10 bases between. The CDR3 sequence is 14 residues long. Germline CDR1 and CDR2: GTSNPN and SVGIG (reference sequence). CDR3 loop: CAWSGRGDTDTQYF. DNA for the CDR3: TGTGCCTGGAGTGGACGGGGAGACACAGATACGCAGTATTTT.

The V gene is TRBV19, the J gene TRBJ2-3; 8 bases map to TRBD1. Losses at the gene ends were 11 bases for V and 3 bases for J; bases not matched to a gene: 7. The germline V gene encodes CDR1 LNHDA and CDR2 SQIVND (reference sequence). CDR3 size: 13 residues. The DNA of the CDR3 is TGTGCCGGTTGTTGGACAGGGACAGATACGCAGTATTTT. Its translation is CAGCWTGTDTQYF.

The rearrangement joins TRBV2 to TRBJ1-2, with 8 bases lining up with TRBD1. Germline V CDR1 and CDR2: SNHLY, FYNNEI. The V and J ends lost 4 bases and 6 bases, in that order; junction bases with no gene match: 4. The CDR3 is made up of 13 amino acids. The CDR3 spells CASSGTGSNGYTF. CDR3 DNA: TGTGCCAGCAGTGGGACAGGGTCGAATGGCTACACCTTC.

The chain is built from TRBV4-3 and TRBJ2-1, with D perhaps TRBD2 (6 bases). Germline lookup yields CDR1 LGHNA and CDR2 YSLEER. The CDR3 has 16 amino acids. V gave up 3 bases and J gave up 2 bases, with 14 bases separating them. CDR3 region: CASSQTRESAYNEQFF. The CDR3 nucleotides are TGCGCCAGCAGCCAGACTCGGGAGTCCGCCTACAATGAGCAGTTCTTC.

This chain connects TRBV27 to TRBJ2-7, with D perhaps matching TRBD2 (5 bases). The germline CDR1 and CDR2 sequences are MNHEY and SMNVEV (reference sequence). The CDR3 runs 14 residues. V lost 0 bases to trimming and J lost 4 bases, with 10 bases between them. CDR3 loop: CASSLSSGMYEQYF. In nucleotides, the CDR3 is TGTGCCAGCAGTTTATCTTCGGGGATGTACGAGCAGTACTTC.

The gene calls are TRBV25-1 and TRBJ1-6; D is perhaps TRBD1 (6 bases). Germline V gene lookup returns CDR1 MGHDK and CDR2 SYGVNS. The CDR3 has 15 residues. V lost 3 bases to trimming and J lost 10 bases, with 16 bases between them. As DNA, the CDR3 is TGTGCCAGCAGTGACCATAAGGGGGGGCCGTCACCCCTCCACTTT. It specifies CASSDHKGGPSPLHF.

V is TRBV7-9 and J is TRBJ2-3, with D possibly matching TRBD2 (7 bases). The length of the CDR3 is 14 residues. Trimming took off 5 bases at V and 6 bases at J, with 15 bases between the two ends. CDR1 SEHNR and CDR2 FQNEAQ come from the germline V gene (reference sequence). This chain's CDR3 is CASSPRGGSDTQYF. CDR3 sequence (DNA): TGTGCCAGCAGCCCTAGGGGGGGATCGGATACGCAGTATTTT.

This clone has only one observation. The chain recombines TRBV7-9 with TRBJ2-3, with D possibly TRBD1 on 7 matching bases. Germline V gene lookup returns CDR1 SEHNR and CDR2 FQNEAQ (reference sequence). This CDR3 has 14 residues. The V gene lost 4 bases and the J gene lost 4 bases, with 12 bases spanning the gap. For the CDR3, the DNA is TGTGCCAGCAGCTCAACAGGGGAGGCAGATACGCAGTATTTT. Protein product: CASSSTGEADTQYF. Based on the CDR3 plus reference TRBV7-9 and TRBJ2-3, the full variable domain is DTGVSQNPRHKITKRGQNVTFRCDPISEHNRLYWYRQTLGQGPEFLTYFQNEAQLEKSRLLSDRFSAERPKGSFSTLEIQRTEQGDSAMYLCASSSTGEADTQYFGPGTRLTVL.

The rearrangement uses TRBV13 and TRBJ2-5, with TRBD1 matching 7 bases. The CDR3 runs to 16 residues. After removal of 0 bases from V and 1 base from J, the junction contained 5 bases not matched to a gene. Looked up from germline, CDR1 is PRHDT and CDR2 is FYEKMQ (reference sequence). CDR3 region: CASSLGRDSFQETQYF. CDR3 nucleotide sequence: TGTGCCAGCAGCTTAGGCCGGGACAGCTTCCAAGAGACCCAGTACTTC.

The chain joins TRBV2 to TRBJ2-2, with a tentative D call TRBD2 (6 bases). CDR3 size: 12 residues. Germline CDR1 reads SNHLY; CDR2 reads FYNNEI. DNA for the CDR3: TGTGCGACAGCACGGAGGGCCGGGGAGCTGTTTTTT. Translating gives CATARRAGELFF.

The chain joins TRBV7-2 to TRBJ1-2, with 7 bases aligning to TRBD1. This CDR3 spans 13 amino acids. V was pared by 5 bases and J by 8 bases, with 8 bases of the junction left unmatched. From germline, CDR1 is SGHTA and CDR2 FQGNSA. CDR3 DNA: TGTGCCAGCAGCCCAGGACAGGCCCGGGGCTACACCTTC. Protein product: CASSPGQARGYTF.

This rearrangement joins TRBV5-1 to TRBJ1-5; TRBD1 is a possible D gene (6 bases). Germline V gene lookup returns CDR1 SGHRS and CDR2 YFSETQ. With 0 bases removed from V and 1 base from J, the gap between germline ends came to 8 bases. The CDR3 spans 15 residues. Here the CDR3 DNA reads TGCGCCAGCAGCTTGGAGGGGGGGAGCAATCAGCCCCAGCATTTT. This translates into CASSLEGGSNQPQHF.

J is TRBJ1-2 and V is TRBV6-1; 11 bases align to TRBD1. Germline V gene data show CDR1 as MNHNS and CDR2 as SASEGT. The CDR3 consists of 14 residues. Losses at the gene ends were 3 bases for V and 7 bases for J; bases not matched to a gene: 4. The chain's CDR3 is CASSEDRGQGGYTF. CDR3 coding DNA: TGTGCCAGCAGTGAGGACAGGGGGCAAGGTGGCTACACCTTC.

The chain employs TRBV6-1 and TRBJ2-7, with D unclear. Germline-derived CDR1 and CDR2 are MNHNS and SASEGT. V was pared by 4 bases and J by 1 base, with 8 bases between. CDR3 length: 13 residues. This CDR3 is CASSGARSYEQYF. In DNA form, the CDR3 reads TGTGCCAGCAGTGGGGCCCGATCCTACGAGCAGTACTTC.

This clone was seen only once. V is TRBV4-1 and J is TRBJ1-1; 8 nucleotides align to TRBD1. The CDR3 sequence is 16 residues long. Germline values: CDR1 MGHRA, CDR2 YSYEKL. The V segment lost 4 bases and the J segment 0 bases; nucleotides outside the gene matches: 7. The CDR3 DNA sequence: TGCGCCAGCAGCCTTGCAGGGGGCGCCTTGAACACTGAAGCTTTCTTT. Encoded protein: CASSLAGGALNTEAFF.

This chain joins TRBV7-9 and TRBJ2-2; D is unresolved. CDR1 SEHNR and CDR2 FQNEAQ come from the germline V gene (reference sequence). The CDR3 has 15 amino acids. Trimming shortened V by 0 bases and J by 6 bases, and 11 bases separated the two germline ends. CDR3 coding DNA: TGTGCCAGCAGCTTAGCGCTAACTACGTCCGGGGAGCTGTTTTTT. Protein: CASSLALTTSGELFF.

The chain joins TRBV27 to TRBJ2-7, with D uncertain. Germline loops: CDR1 MNHEY, CDR2 SMNVEV (reference sequence). The CDR3 totals 14 residues. Trimming stripped 3 bases from V and 4 bases from J, with 13 bases between. CDR3 loop: CASSFSGSQYEQYF. CDR3 DNA: TGTGCCAGCAGTTTTTCAGGCAGTCAATACGAGCAGTACTTC.

This rearrangement joins TRBV18 to TRBJ2-7, with 7 bases fitting TRBD2. Germline-derived CDR1 and CDR2 are KGHSH and LQKENI. This CDR3 is built from 15 residues. J gave up 0 bases and V 2 bases, and 4 bases lay outside the gene matches. The CDR3 loop is CASSPSERGSYEQYF. The CDR3 bases are TGTGCCAGCTCACCATCTGAGCGGGGCTCCTACGAGCAGTACTTC.